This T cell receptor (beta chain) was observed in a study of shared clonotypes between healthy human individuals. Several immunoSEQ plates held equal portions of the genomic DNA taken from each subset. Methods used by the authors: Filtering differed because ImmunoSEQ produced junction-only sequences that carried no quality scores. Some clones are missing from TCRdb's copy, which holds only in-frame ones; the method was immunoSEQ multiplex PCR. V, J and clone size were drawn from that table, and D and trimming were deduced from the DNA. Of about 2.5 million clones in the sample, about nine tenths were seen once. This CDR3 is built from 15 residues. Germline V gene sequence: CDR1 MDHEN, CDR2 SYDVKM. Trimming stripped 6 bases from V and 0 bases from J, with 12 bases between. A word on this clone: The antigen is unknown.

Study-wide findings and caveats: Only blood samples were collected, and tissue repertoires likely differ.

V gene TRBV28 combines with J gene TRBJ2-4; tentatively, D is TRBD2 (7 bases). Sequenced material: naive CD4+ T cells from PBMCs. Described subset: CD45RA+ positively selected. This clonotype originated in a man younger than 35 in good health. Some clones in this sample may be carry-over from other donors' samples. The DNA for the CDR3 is TGTGCCAGCAGCCTGGGGGGGCTAGCCAAAAACATTCAGTACTTC. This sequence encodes CASSLGGLAKNIQYF.